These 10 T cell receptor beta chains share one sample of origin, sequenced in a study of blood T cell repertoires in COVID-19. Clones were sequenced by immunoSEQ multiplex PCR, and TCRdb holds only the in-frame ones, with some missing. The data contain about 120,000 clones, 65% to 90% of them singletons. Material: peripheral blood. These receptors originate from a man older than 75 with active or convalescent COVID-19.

The CDR3 DNA is TGTGCCAGCAGCGTAGCCAGCGGGGGCTTTGAGACCCAGTACTTC. This encodes CASSVASGGFETQYF. The V and J genes are TRBV9 and TRBJ2-5; 8 bases are a match to TRBD2. In germline, CDR1 is SGDLS, CDR2 YYNGEE. Germline trimming cut 0 bases from V and 5 bases from J; bases unmatched to any gene: 6. The CDR3 length is 15 residues.

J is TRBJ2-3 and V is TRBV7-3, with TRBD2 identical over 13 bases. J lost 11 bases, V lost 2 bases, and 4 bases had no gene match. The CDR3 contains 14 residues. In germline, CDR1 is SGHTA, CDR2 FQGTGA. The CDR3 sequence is CASSLGLAGAMQYF. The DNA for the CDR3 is TGTGCCAGCAGCTTAGGACTAGCGGGAGCAATGCAGTATTTT.

CDR3 sequence reads: CASRTGGIGYTF. CDR3 nucleotides: TGTGCCAGCAGGACAGGGGGCATTGGCTACACCTTC. This sequence joins TRBV12-3 or TRBV12-4 and TRBJ1-2; TRBD1 aligns across 10 bases. V shed 6 bases, J shed 7 bases, and the junction held 2 bases outside the gene matches. The CDR3 is made up of 12 amino acids.

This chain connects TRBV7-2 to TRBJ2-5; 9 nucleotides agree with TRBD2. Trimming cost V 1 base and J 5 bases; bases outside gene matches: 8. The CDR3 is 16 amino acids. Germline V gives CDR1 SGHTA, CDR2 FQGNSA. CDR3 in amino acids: CASSLVSGSFRETQYF. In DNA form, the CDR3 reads TGTGCCAGCAGCTTAGTTAGCGGGAGCTTTCGCGAGACCCAGTACTTC. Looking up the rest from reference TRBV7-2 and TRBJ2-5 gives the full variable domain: GAGVSQSPSNKVTEKGKDVELRCDPISGHTALYWYRQSLGQGLEFLIYFQGNSAPDKSGLPSDRFSAERTGGSVSTLTIQRTQQEDSAVYLCASSLVSGSFRETQYFGPGTRLLVL.

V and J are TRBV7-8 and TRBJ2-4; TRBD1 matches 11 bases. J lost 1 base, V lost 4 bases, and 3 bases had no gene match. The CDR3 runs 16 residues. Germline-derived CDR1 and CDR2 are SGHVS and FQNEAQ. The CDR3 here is CASSWTGGGAKNIQYF. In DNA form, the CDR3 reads TGTGCCAGCAGCTGGACAGGGGGCGGTGCCAAAAACATTCAGTACTTC.

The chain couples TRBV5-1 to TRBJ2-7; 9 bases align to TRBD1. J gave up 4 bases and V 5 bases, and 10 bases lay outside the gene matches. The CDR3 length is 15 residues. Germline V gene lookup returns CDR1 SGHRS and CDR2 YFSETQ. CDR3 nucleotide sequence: TGCGCCAGCAGACTCGGGACAGGGCTATGGTACGAGCAGTACTTC. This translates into CASRLGTGLWYEQYF.

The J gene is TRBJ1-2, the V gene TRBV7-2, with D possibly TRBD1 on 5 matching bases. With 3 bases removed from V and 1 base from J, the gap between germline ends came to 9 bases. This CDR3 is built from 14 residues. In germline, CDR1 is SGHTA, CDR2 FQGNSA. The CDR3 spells CASSLAGFNYGYTF. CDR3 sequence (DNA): TGTGCCAGCAGCTTGGCAGGGTTTAACTATGGCTACACCTTC. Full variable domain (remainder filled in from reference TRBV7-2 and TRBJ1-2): GAGVSQSPSNKVTEKGKDVELRCDPISGHTALYWYRQSLGQGLEFLIYFQGNSAPDKSGLPSDRFSAERTGGSVSTLTIQRTQQEDSAVYLCASSLAGFNYGYTFGSGTRLTVV.

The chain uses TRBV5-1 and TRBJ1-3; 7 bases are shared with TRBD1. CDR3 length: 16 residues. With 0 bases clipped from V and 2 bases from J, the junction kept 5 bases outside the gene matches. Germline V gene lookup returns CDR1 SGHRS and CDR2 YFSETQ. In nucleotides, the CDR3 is TGCGCCAGCAGCTTGGCCGAGGGGGCGGCTGGAAACACCATATATTTT. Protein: CASSLAEGAAGNTIYF.

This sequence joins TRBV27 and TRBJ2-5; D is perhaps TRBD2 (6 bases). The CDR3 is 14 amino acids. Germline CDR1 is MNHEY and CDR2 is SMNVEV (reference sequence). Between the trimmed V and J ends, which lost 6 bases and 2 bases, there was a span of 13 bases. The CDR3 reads CASRPGLSQETQYF. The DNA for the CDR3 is TGTGCCAGCAGGCCGGGACTTTCTCAAGAGACCCAGTACTTC.

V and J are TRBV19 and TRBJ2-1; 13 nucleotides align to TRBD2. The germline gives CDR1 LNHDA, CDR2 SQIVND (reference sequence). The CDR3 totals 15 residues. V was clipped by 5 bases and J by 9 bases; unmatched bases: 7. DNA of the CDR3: TGTGCCAGTAGTTCGACTAGCGGGAGGAATATTGAGCAGTTCTTC. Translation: CASSSTSGRNIEQFF.